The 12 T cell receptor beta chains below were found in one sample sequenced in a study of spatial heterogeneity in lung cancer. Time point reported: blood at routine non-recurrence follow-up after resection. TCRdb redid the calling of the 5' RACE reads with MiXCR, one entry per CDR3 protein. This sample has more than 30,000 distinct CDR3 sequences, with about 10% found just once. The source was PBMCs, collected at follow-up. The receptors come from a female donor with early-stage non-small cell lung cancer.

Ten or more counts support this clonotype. CDR3 in amino acids: CASSDPGSGVRETQYF. CDR3 sequence (DNA): TGCGCCAGCAGCGACCCTGGTAGCGGGGTAAGAGAGACCCAGTACTTC. This chain links TRBV5-1 with TRBJ2-5; the match to TRBD2 covers 8 bases. V lost 4 bases, J lost 4 bases, and 12 bases stayed unmatched. This CDR3 region has 16 residues. Germline CDR1 reads SGHRS; CDR2 reads YFSETQ. The complete variable domain, with remaining parts taken from reference TRBV5-1 and TRBJ2-5, reads KAGVTQTPRYLIKTRGQQVTLSCSPISGHRSVSWYQQTPGQGLQFLFEYFSETQRNKGNFPGRFSGRQFSNSRSEMNVSTLELGDSALYLCASSDPGSGVRETQYFGPGTRLLVL.

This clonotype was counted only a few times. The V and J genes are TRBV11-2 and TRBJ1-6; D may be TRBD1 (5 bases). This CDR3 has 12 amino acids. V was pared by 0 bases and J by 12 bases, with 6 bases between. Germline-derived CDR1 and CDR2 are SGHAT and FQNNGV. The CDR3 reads CASSLDGGPLHF. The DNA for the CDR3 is TGTGCCAGCAGCTTAGATGGGGGACCCCTCCACTTT.

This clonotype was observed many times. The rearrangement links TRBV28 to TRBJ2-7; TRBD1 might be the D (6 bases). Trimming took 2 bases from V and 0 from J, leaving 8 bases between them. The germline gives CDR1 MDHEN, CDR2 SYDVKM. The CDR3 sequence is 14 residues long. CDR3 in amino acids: CASSLGQSSYEQYF. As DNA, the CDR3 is TGTGCCAGCAGTTTAGGACAGTCCTCCTACGAGCAGTACTTC.

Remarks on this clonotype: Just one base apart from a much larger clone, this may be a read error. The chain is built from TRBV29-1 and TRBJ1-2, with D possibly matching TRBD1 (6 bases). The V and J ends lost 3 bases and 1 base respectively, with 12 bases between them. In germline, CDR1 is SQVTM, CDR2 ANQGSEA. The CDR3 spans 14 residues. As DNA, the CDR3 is TGCAGCGTTGATCGGGAGGGGGTTAACTATGGCTACACCTTC. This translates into CSVDREGVNYGYTF.

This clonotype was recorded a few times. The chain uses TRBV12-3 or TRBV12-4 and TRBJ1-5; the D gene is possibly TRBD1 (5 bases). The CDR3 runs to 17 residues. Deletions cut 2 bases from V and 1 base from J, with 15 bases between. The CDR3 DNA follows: TGTGCCAGCAGTTTACAGGTTGGGGGGGTAAGCAATCAGCCCCAGCATTTT. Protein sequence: CASSLQVGGVSNQPQHF.

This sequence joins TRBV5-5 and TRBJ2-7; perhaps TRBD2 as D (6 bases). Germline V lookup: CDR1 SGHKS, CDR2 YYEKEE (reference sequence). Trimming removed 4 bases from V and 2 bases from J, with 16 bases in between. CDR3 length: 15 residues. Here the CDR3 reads CASSQKPGLTYEQYF. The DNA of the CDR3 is TGTGCCAGCAGCCAGAAACCGGGACTTACCTACGAGCAGTACTTC. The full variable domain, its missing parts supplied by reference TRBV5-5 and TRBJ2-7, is DAGVTQSPTHLIKTRGQQVTLRCSPISGHKSVSWYQQVLGQGPQFIFQYYEKEERGRGNFPDRFSARQFPNYSSELNVNALLLGDSALYLCASSQKPGLTYEQYFGPGTRLTVT.

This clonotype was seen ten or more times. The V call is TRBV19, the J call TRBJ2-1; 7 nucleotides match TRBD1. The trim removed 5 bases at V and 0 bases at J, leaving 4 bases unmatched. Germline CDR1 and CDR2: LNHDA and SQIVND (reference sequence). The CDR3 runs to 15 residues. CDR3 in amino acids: CASSFGTASYNEQFF. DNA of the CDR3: TGTGCCAGTAGTTTCGGGACAGCCTCCTACAATGAGCAGTTCTTC.

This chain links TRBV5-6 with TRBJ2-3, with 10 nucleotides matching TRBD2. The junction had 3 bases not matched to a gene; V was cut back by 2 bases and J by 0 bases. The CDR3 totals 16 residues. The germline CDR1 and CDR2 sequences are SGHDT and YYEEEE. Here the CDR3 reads CASSFLAGDSTDTQYF. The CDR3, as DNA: TGTGCCAGCAGCTTCCTAGCGGGGGATAGCACAGATACGCAGTATTTT.

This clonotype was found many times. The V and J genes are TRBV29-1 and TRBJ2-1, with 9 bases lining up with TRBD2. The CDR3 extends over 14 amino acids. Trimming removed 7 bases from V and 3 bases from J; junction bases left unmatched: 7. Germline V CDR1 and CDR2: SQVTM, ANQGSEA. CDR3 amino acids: CSGLLAGLYNEQFF. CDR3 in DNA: TGCAGCGGCCTCCTAGCGGGGCTCTACAATGAGCAGTTCTTC.

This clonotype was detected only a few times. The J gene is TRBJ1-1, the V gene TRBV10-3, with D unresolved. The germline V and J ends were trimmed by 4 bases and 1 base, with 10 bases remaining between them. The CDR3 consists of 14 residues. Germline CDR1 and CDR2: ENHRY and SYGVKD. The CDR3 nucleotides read TGTGCCATCAGTGCATGGGATGCGAACACTGAAGCTTTCTTT. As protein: CAISAWDANTEAFF.

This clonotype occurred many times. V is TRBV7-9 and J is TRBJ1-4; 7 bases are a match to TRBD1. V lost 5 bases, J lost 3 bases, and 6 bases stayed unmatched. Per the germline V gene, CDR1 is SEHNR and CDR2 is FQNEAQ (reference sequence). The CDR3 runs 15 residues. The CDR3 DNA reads TGTGCCAGCAGCCCCCCGGGACAGTCTAATGAAAAACTGTTTTTT. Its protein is CASSPPGQSNEKLFF.

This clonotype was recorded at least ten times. The CDR3 coding sequence is TGTGCCAGCAGCTTAGGATGGAGCAACACTGAAGCTTTCTTT. Translated, it gives CASSLGWSNTEAFF. The chain carries TRBV7-2 and TRBJ1-1; D unresolved. Germline V CDR1 and CDR2: SGHTA, FQGNSA. CDR3 size: 14 residues. The ends were cut back, 1 base at V and 2 bases at J, with 8 bases in the middle.